This T cell receptor (beta chain) is drawn from a study of spatial heterogeneity in lung cancer. TCRdb re-derived calls from the 5' RACE reads in MiXCR, one entry per CDR3 protein. This sample carries about 120,000 distinct CDR3 sequences, 12% of them seen once, and the ten largest clones take roughly 17%. The time point denotes: blood at routine non-recurrence follow-up after resection. The sequenced material consisted of unsorted whole RNA from tumor, nontumor lung or frozen PBMC. The V and J ends lost 5 bases and 4 bases respectively, with 11 bases between them. Germline CDR1 WNHNN, CDR2 SYGVQD (reference sequence). The CDR3 is made up of 13 amino acids.

The source was PBMCs, collected at follow-up. This chain connects TRBV10-1 to TRBJ2-5, with a tentative D call TRBD2 (5 bases). The source of this sequence is a male donor with early-stage non-small cell lung cancer. CDR3 DNA: TGCGCCAGCAGTCGGACTCTGAGAGAGACCCAGTACTTC. This sequence encodes CASSRTLRETQYF.